This T cell receptor (beta chain) comes out of a study of spatial heterogeneity in lung cancer. MiXCR, run by TCRdb on the 5' RACE reads, gives a single entry per CDR3 protein. Of around 110,000 distinct CDR3 sequences listed, more than 9% are singletons. Germline CDR1 reads MDHEN; CDR2 reads SYDVKM. The CDR3 contains 14 residues. The ends were cut back, 2 bases at V and 3 bases at J, with 11 bases in the middle. Stated time point: blood at routine non-recurrence follow-up after resection. TCRs were sequenced from unsorted whole RNA of tumor, nontumor lung or PBMC. Sample: PBMCs, taken at follow-up. The J gene is TRBJ2-7, the V gene TRBV28; D possibly corresponds to TRBD1 (7 bases). This receptor was identified in a male donor with early-stage non-small cell lung cancer. The DNA of the CDR3 is TGTGCCAGCAGTTTAGGAGGGGGCGACTACGAGCAGTACTTC. Translation gives CASSLGGGDYEQYF.